This T cell receptor beta chain is drawn from a study of T cell responses to AZD1222 COVID-19 vaccine. Points on this clone: Its target is unknown.

Sequenced by immunoSEQ multiplex PCR; TCRdb stores in-frame clones only, minus some. Of tens of thousands of clones in the sample, approximately 86% were seen once. Study observations and caveats: Researchers report vaccine-associated CD4 TCRs spanning spike, with dominance at 160-218 and 743-854. Females made up more of the donors, who were largely white British, and clonal diversity may have come out too low.

Germline loops: CDR1 SGHRS, CDR2 YFSETQ. With V trimmed by 0 bases and J by 5 bases, 2 bases remained unmatched. The CDR3 totals 13 residues. The receptor was isolated from an adult in good health. The rearrangement joins TRBV5-1 to TRBJ2-7; 7 positions agree with TRBD2. This specimen consisted of peripheral blood, obtained on day 0 of MenACWY control vaccination. The CDR3 DNA reads as TGCGCCAGCAGCTTGGCCGGGAGGAACGAGCAGTACTTC. This encodes CASSLAGRNEQYF. The complete variable domain, with remaining parts taken from reference TRBV5-1 and TRBJ2-7, reads KAGVTQTPRYLIKTRGQQVTLSCSPISGHRSVSWYQQTPGQGLQFLFEYFSETQRNKGNFPGRFSGRQFSNSRSEMNVSTLELGDSALYLCASSLAGRNEQYFGPGTRLTVT.